This TCR beta chain was obtained from a study of shared clonotypes between healthy human individuals. The CDR3 length is 16 residues. The V end lost 4 bases, the J end lost 1 base, and 16 bases lay between the germline ends. Germline V CDR1 and CDR2: MDHEN, SYDVKM. DNA from unsorted PBMC was sequenced on ten immunoSEQ deep assay plates. Method: immunoSEQ multiplex PCR; TCRdb's copy keeps in-frame clones and lacks some. The data contain 470,000 or so clones, more than 75% of them singletons. In unsorted samples, genomic DNA was obtained using approximately 81 million PBMCs. V is TRBV28 and J is TRBJ1-1, with D tentatively TRBD1 (5 bases). The sequence derives from a woman aged 40 to 50 in good health. Some clones in this sample may be carry-over from other donors' samples. The sequencing sample was made of PBMCs. CDR3 amino acids: CASSSAGVVGNTEAFF. CDR3 DNA: TGTGCCAGCAGTTCGGCGGGGGTAGTGGGGAACACTGAAGCTTTCTTT.